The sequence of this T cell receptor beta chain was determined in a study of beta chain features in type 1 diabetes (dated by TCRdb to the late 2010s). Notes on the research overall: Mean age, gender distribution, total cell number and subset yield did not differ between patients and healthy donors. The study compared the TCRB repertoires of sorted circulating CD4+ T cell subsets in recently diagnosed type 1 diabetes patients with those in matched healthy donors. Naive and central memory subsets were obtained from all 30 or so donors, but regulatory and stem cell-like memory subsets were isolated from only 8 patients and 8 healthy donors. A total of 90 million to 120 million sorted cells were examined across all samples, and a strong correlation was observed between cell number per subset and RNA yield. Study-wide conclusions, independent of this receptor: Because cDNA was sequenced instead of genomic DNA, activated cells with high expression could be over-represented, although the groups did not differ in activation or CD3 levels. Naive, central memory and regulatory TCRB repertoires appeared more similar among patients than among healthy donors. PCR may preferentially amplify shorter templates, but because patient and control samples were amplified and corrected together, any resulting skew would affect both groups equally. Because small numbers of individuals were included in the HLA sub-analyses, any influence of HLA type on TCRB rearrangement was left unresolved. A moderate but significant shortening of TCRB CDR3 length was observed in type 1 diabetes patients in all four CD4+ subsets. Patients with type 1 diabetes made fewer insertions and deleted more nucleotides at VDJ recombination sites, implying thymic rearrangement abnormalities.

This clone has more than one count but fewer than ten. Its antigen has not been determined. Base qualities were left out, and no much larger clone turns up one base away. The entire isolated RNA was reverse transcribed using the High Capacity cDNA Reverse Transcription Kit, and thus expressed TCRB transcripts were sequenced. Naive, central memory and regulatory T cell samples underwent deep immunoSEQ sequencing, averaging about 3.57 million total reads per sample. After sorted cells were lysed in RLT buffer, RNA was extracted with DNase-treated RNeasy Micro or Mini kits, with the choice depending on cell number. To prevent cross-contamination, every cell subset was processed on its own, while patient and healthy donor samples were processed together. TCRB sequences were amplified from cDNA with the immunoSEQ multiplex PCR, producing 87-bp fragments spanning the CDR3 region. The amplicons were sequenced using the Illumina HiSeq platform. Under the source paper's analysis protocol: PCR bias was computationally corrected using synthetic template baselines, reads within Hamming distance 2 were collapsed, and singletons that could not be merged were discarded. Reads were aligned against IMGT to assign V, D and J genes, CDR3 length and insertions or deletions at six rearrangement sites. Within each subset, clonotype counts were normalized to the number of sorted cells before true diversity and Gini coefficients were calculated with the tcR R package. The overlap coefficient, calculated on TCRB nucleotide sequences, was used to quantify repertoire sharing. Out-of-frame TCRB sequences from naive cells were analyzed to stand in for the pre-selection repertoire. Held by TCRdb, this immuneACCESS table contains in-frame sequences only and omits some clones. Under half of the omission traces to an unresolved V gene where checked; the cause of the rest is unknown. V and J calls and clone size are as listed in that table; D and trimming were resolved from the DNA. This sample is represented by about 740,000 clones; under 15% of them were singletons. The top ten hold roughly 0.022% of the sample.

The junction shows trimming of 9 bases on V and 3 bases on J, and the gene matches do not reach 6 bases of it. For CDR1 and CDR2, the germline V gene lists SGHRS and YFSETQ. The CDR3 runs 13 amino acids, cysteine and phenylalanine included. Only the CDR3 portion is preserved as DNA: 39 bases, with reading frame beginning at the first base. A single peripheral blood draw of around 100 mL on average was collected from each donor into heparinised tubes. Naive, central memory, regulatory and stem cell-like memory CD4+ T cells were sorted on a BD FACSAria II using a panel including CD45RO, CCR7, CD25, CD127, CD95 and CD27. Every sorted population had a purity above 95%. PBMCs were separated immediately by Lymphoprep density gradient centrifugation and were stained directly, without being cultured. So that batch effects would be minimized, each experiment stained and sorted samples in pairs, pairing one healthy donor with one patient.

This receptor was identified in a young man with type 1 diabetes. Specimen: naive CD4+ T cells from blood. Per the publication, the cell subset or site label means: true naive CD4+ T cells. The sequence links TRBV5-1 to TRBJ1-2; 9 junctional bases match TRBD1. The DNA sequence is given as TGCGCCACCACAGGGGGCGAAGACTATGGCTACACCTTC. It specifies CATTGGEDYGYTF.